This TCR beta chain was observed in a study of cytomegalovirus exposure and HLA in healthy donors. Study results and caveats: The likely explanation for a cluster of highly shared sequence variants was sequencing artifact. Donor immune exposure was known only as CMV serostatus.

PCR primers comprised 60 Vbeta and 13 Jbeta primers. Only in-frame clones appear in the TCRdb table, and some are missing; sequencing was by immunoSEQ multiplex PCR. The table records approximately 97,000 clones, about 86% of them present only once. The CDR3 is 14 amino acids. Trimming cost V 3 bases and J 1 base, with 9 bases left between them. Germline assignment: CDR1 ENHRY and CDR2 SYGVKD. This clone has more than one count but fewer than ten. The antigen is undetermined. V is TRBV10-3 and J is TRBJ1-1; possibly TRBD1 for D (5 bases). Sample: PBMCs. The sequence was collected from a woman in her 70s in good health and CMV-seropositive. CDR3 sequence reads: CAISERGANTEAFF. The CDR3 nucleotides are TGTGCCATCAGTGAACGTGGGGCGAACACTGAAGCTTTCTTT.